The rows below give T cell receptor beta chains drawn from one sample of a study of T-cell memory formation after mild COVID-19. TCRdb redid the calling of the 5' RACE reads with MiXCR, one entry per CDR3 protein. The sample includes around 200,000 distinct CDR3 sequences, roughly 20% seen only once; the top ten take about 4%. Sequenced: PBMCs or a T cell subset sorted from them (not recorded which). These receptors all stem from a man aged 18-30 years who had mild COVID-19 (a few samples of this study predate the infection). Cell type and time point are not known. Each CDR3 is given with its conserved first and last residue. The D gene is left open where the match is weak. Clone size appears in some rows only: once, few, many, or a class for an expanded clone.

CDR3 protein: CASSATSGDPNEQFF
CDR3 DNA: TGTGCCAGCAGCGCGACTAGCGGGGACCCCAATGAGCAGTTCTTC
J gene: TRBJ2-1
V gene: TRBV9
D gene: TRBD2
CDR3 length: 15
clone size: NA

CDR3 protein: CASSSQGYGYTF
CDR3 DNA: TGCGCCAGCAGCTCACAGGGGTATGGCTACACCTTC
J gene: TRBJ1-2
V gene: TRBV5-1
D gene: TRBD1
CDR3 length: 12
clone size: NA

CDR3 protein: CASSLVFAGGETQYF
CDR3 DNA: TGTGCCAGCAGCTTAGTATTCGCGGGGGGGGAGACCCAGTACTTC
J gene: TRBJ2-5
V gene: TRBV7-2
D gene: TRBD2
CDR3 length: 15
clone size: NA

CDR3 protein: CASSQVGWGSEQFF
CDR3 DNA: TGCGCCAGCAGCCAAGTAGGTTGGGGAAGTGAGCAGTTCTTC
J gene: TRBJ2-1
V gene: TRBV4-3
D gene: NA
CDR3 length: 14
clone size: many

CDR3 protein: CASSLVPGKHEQYF
CDR3 DNA: TGTGCCAGCAGCTTAGTCCCGGGGAAGCACGAGCAGTACTTC
J gene: TRBJ2-7
V gene: TRBV7-2
D gene: NA
CDR3 length: 14
clone size: few

CDR3 protein: CASKDRVNEKLFF
CDR3 DNA: TGTGCCAGCAAGGACAGGGTAAATGAAAAACTGTTTTTT
J gene: TRBJ1-4
V gene: TRBV7-2
D gene: TRBD1
CDR3 length: 13
clone size: NA

CDR3 protein: CASSQDRVDNQPQHF
CDR3 DNA: TGTGCCAGTAGTCAGGACAGGGTTGACAATCAGCCCCAGCATTTT
J gene: TRBJ1-5
V gene: TRBV19
D gene: TRBD1
CDR3 length: 15
clone size: few

CDR3 protein: CASSRVDSYNEQFF
CDR3 DNA: TGCGCCAGCAGCCGGGTCGACTCCTACAATGAGCAGTTCTTC
J gene: TRBJ2-1
V gene: TRBV5-1
D gene: NA
CDR3 length: 14
clone size: NA

CDR3 protein: CASSFQGGAEAFF
CDR3 DNA: TGTGCCAGCAGCTTCCAGGGAGGGGCTGAAGCTTTCTTT
J gene: TRBJ1-1
V gene: TRBV7-3
D gene: NA
CDR3 length: 13
clone size: NA

CDR3 protein: CASSFGAGGTTDTQYF
CDR3 DNA: TGTGCCAGCAGTTTCGGAGCGGGGGGGACCACAGATACGCAGTATTTT
J gene: TRBJ2-3
V gene: TRBV6-2/TRBV6-3
D gene: TRBD2
CDR3 length: 16
clone size: few

CDR3 protein: CASSARGAYNEQFF
CDR3 DNA: TGTGCCAGCAGTGCCCGGGGCGCCTACAATGAGCAGTTCTTC
J gene: TRBJ2-1
V gene: TRBV6-2/TRBV6-3
D gene: NA
CDR3 length: 14
clone size: few

CDR3 protein: CASSNFGGLGQPQHF
CDR3 DNA: TGTGCCAGTAGTAACTTCGGGGGGCTAGGGCAGCCCCAGCATTTT
J gene: TRBJ1-5
V gene: TRBV19
D gene: NA
CDR3 length: 15
clone size: NA

CDR3 protein: CASSLAARQGAGELFF
CDR3 DNA: TGCGCCAGCAGCTTGGCCGCAAGGCAGGGGGCCGGGGAGCTGTTTTTT
J gene: TRBJ2-2
V gene: TRBV5-1
D gene: TRBD1
CDR3 length: 16
clone size: few

CDR3 protein: CSAKEYAGRPGYTF
CDR3 DNA: TGCAGTGCGAAAGAGTACGCCGGTCGGCCTGGCTACACCTTC
J gene: TRBJ1-2
V gene: TRBV20-1
D gene: NA
CDR3 length: 14
clone size: few

CDR3 protein: CASSRGVMNTEAFF
CDR3 DNA: TGCGCCAGCAGCAGAGGAGTAATGAACACTGAAGCTTTCTTT
J gene: TRBJ1-1
V gene: TRBV5-1
D gene: NA
CDR3 length: 14
clone size: few

CDR3 protein: CASSQWGGRRYEQYF
CDR3 DNA: TGTGCCAGCAGTCAATGGGGCGGGCGGCGCTACGAGCAGTACTTC
J gene: TRBJ2-7
V gene: TRBV27
D gene: NA
CDR3 length: 15
clone size: NA

CDR3 protein: CASSLELLLTGELFF
CDR3 DNA: TGCGCCAGCAGCTTGGAATTATTACTCACCGGGGAGCTGTTTTTT
J gene: TRBJ2-2
V gene: TRBV5-1
D gene: NA
CDR3 length: 15
clone size: NA

CDR3 protein: CAISLRTSEGEQFF
CDR3 DNA: TGTGCCATCAGCCTTCGGACTAGCGAGGGTGAGCAGTTCTTC
J gene: TRBJ2-1
V gene: TRBV10-3
D gene: TRBD2
CDR3 length: 14
clone size: many

CDR3 protein: CASTLQGAGVETQYF
CDR3 DNA: TGTGCCAGCACCCTACAGGGGGCGGGGGTAGAGACCCAGTACTTC
J gene: TRBJ2-5
V gene: TRBV28
D gene: TRBD1
CDR3 length: 15
clone size: once